What follows are 22 T cell receptor beta chains derived from one specimen sequenced in a study of response to subunit inactivated influenza vaccine. TCRdb ran MiXCR on the RT-PCR reads and lists one entry per CDR3 protein. Of about 520,000 distinct CDR3 sequences in the sample, roughly 23% were seen once. This specimen was CD4+ T cells sorted from PBMCs, taken around 5 days after vaccination. The receptors were gathered from a man aged 50-59 years who received an inactivated influenza vaccine.

CDR3 amino acids: CATRDYRSGELFF. The DNA for the CDR3 is TGTGCCACCCGGGACTATAGGTCCGGGGAGCTGTTTTTT. This chain connects TRBV12-3 or TRBV12-4 to TRBJ2-2, with 7 bases matching TRBD2. V trimming: 10 bases; J trimming: 6 bases; junction bases outside the gene matches: 8. CDR3 length: 13 residues.

The V gene is TRBV15, the J gene TRBJ2-5; D gene unclear. V was trimmed by 4 bases and J by 1 base, leaving 1 base between them. The CDR3 length is 11 residues. CDR1 LNHNV and CDR2 YYDKDF come from the germline V gene (reference sequence). The CDR3 nucleotides read TGTGCCACCAGCATCCAAGAGACCCAGTACTTC. It yields the protein CATSIQETQYF.

This clonotype was recorded a few times. The chain has TRBV5-1 and TRBJ2-5; 9 bases align to TRBD1. The CDR3 sequence is 15 residues long. Germline V gene lookup returns CDR1 SGHRS and CDR2 YFSETQ. Losses at the gene ends were 4 bases for V and 2 bases for J; bases not matched to a gene: 6. The CDR3 reads CASSAGTGRQETQYF. CDR3 bases: TGCGCCAGCAGCGCGGGGACAGGGCGGCAAGAGACCCAGTACTTC.

The V gene is TRBV24-1, the J gene TRBJ2-1; 10 bases line up with TRBD2. The CDR3 runs 16 residues. Germline values: CDR1 KGHDR, CDR2 SFDVKD. J gave up 7 bases and V 3 bases, and 8 bases lay outside the gene matches. In DNA, the CDR3 is TGTGCCACCAGTGATGACATGGGACTAGCGTGGAATGAGCAGTTCTTC. It yields the protein CATSDDMGLAWNEQFF.

This clonotype has only a few counts. The chain carries TRBV7-9 and TRBJ2-1, with 7 positions matching TRBD1. Trimming cost V 2 bases and J 7 bases; bases outside gene matches: 5. Per germline, CDR1 SEHNR and CDR2 FQNEAQ (reference sequence). This CDR3 is built from 14 residues. The chain's CDR3 is CASSLWGQLNEQFF. The CDR3 DNA is TGTGCCAGCAGCTTATGGGGACAGTTAAATGAGCAGTTCTTC.

This chain uses TRBV15 with TRBJ2-1, with D unclear. This CDR3 has 12 residues. V was shortened by 1 base and J by 7 bases, with 5 bases between the two germline ends. Germline lookup yields CDR1 LNHNV and CDR2 YYDKDF (reference sequence). In DNA, the CDR3 is TGTGCCACCAGCAGAGGTCTGAATGAGCAGTTCTTC. Protein product: CATSRGLNEQFF.

This clonotype has only a few counts. This chain connects TRBV6-5 to TRBJ2-2, with D unclear. V was trimmed by 0 bases and J by 6 bases, leaving 14 bases between them. CDR1 and CDR2 (germline): MNHEY, SVGAGI. This CDR3 contains 16 residues. The CDR3 is CASSYSDTHGSGELFF. CDR3 sequence (DNA): TGTGCCAGCAGTTACTCTGACACCCATGGTTCCGGGGAGCTGTTTTTT.

This clonotype was found once. The conserved closing phenylalanine or tryptophan is absent in this CDR3, likely reflecting a read error. It is unclear where the CDR3 begins or ends on the DNA, so no DNA is shown, and the CDR3 is as TCRdb lists it. The V and J genes are TRBV28 and TRBJ2-3; the D call of TRBD1 is as the table states it, not checked on the DNA. Termini included, the CDR3 measures 9 amino acids. Germline CDR1 reads MDHEN; CDR2 reads SYDVKM. CDR3 protein: CASRFQGFH.

This clonotype has more than one count but fewer than ten. The CDR3 DNA follows: TGTGCCAGCAGCTTGACAGGGTTTATGAATGAGCAGTTCTTC. Its protein product is CASSLTGFMNEQFF. The V gene is TRBV7-2, the J gene TRBJ2-1; 7 bases match TRBD1. The trim removed 3 bases at V and 7 bases at J, leaving 6 bases unmatched. Germline CDR1 reads SGHTA; CDR2 reads FQGNSA. The CDR3 length is 14 residues.

Here the CDR3 DNA reads TGTGCCAGCAGCATAAGACAGGGGGGGACTGAAGCTTTCTTT. It encodes CASSIRQGGTEAFF. The chain recombines TRBV7-2 with TRBJ1-1; 9 positions match TRBD1. This CDR3 has 14 residues. Germline V gene lookup returns CDR1 SGHTA and CDR2 FQGNSA. The V gene end was trimmed by 5 bases and the J gene end by 5 bases; junction bases not matched to a gene: 6. The full variable domain, its missing parts supplied by reference TRBV7-2 and TRBJ1-1, is GAGVSQSPSNKVTEKGKDVELRCDPISGHTALYWYRQSLGQGLEFLIYFQGNSAPDKSGLPSDRFSAERTGGSVSTLTIQRTQQEDSAVYLCASSIRQGGTEAFFGQGTRLTVV.

This clonotype was observed a few times. The V and J genes are TRBV5-1 and TRBJ1-2; D perhaps matches TRBD1 (6 bases). CDR3 length equals 15 residues. CDR1 and CDR2 (germline): SGHRS, YFSETQ. With 3 bases removed from V and 5 bases from J, the gap between germline ends came to 17 bases. For the CDR3, the DNA is TGCGCCAGCAGCTCGGAACAGGGATTTGAGTATGGCTACACCTTC. Residues: CASSSEQGFEYGYTF. Complete variable domain (other parts from reference TRBV5-1 and TRBJ1-2): KAGVTQTPRYLIKTRGQQVTLSCSPISGHRSVSWYQQTPGQGLQFLFEYFSETQRNKGNFPGRFSGRQFSNSRSEMNVSTLELGDSALYLCASSSEQGFEYGYTFGSGTRLTVV.

V and J are TRBV5-1 and TRBJ2-6; unclear D gene. This CDR3 has 16 amino acids. Between the trimmed V and J ends, which lost 2 bases and 2 bases, there was a span of 11 bases. CDR1 is SGHRS and CDR2 is YFSETQ in the germline V gene. The CDR3, as DNA: TGCGCCAGCAGCTTTGGGGTTCAGGCTGGGGCCAACGTCCTGACTTTC. It codes for CASSFGVQAGANVLTF.

The chain joins TRBV9 to TRBJ2-1; possibly TRBD1 for D (6 bases). The CDR3 sequence is 14 residues long. Between the trimmed V and J ends, which lost 0 bases and 6 bases, there was a span of 10 bases. Germline V lookup: CDR1 SGDLS, CDR2 YYNGEE. The CDR3 nucleotides are TGTGCCAGCAGCGTAGTGGGGGCGGGCAATGAGCAGTTCTTC. Its translation: CASSVVGAGNEQFF.

This clonotype turned up a few times. The chain recombines TRBV7-2 with TRBJ1-2, with 9 bases matching TRBD1. Unmatched junction bases numbered 7, after V lost 7 bases and J lost 7 bases. The CDR3 sequence is 13 residues long. Germline assignment: CDR1 SGHTA and CDR2 FQGNSA. In DNA form, the CDR3 reads TGTGCCAGCAACGAACAGGGGGCGCCTGGCTACACCTTC. Amino acids: CASNEQGAPGYTF.

This chain connects TRBV20-1 to TRBJ1-1; D is possibly TRBD1 (5 bases). CDR1 is DFQATT, CDR2 SNEGSKA, per germline (reference sequence). This CDR3 comprises 13 residues. Trimming pared 3 bases from V and 4 bases from J, leaving 12 bases between. CDR3: CSARAGTGTEAFF. The CDR3, as DNA: TGCAGTGCTAGGGCAGGGACTGGCACTGAAGCTTTCTTT.

This clonotype was seen only a few times. The V call is TRBV29-1, the J call TRBJ2-3; TRBD2 agrees at 7 bases. Germline V lookup: CDR1 SQVTM, CDR2 ANQGSEA. V was clipped by 4 bases and J by 0 bases; unmatched bases: 10. CDR3 length equals 16 residues. The CDR3 here is CSVVGGSDVSTDTQYF. CDR3 DNA: TGCAGCGTTGTCGGGGGGTCTGATGTTAGCACAGATACGCAGTATTTT.

This clonotype has only a few counts. The genes are TRBV6-2 or TRBV6-3 and TRBJ2-1; 11 positions agree with TRBD2. The CDR3 has 15 residues. CDR1 is MNHEY, CDR2 SVGEGT, per germline. J gave up 6 bases and V 4 bases, and 5 bases lay outside the gene matches. In nucleotides, the CDR3 is TGTGCCAGCAGTTTCCTAGCGGGGGGAGTCAATGAGCAGTTCTTC. This encodes CASSFLAGGVNEQFF.

This clonotype was detected a few times. The chain recombines TRBV28 with TRBJ2-7; unclear D gene. V lost 1 base and J 5 bases, leaving 15 bases between the germline ends. CDR3 length equals 15 residues. Germline assignment: CDR1 MDHEN and CDR2 SYDVKM. In nucleotides, the CDR3 is TGTGCCAGCAGTTTATTGTCCGGGTTGAGGAACGAGCAGTACTTC. As protein: CASSLLSGLRNEQYF.

The chain combines TRBV30 with TRBJ1-5; no clear D. V lost 4 bases to trimming and J lost 3 bases, with 10 bases between them. Looked up from germline, CDR1 is GTSNPN and CDR2 is SVGIG (reference sequence). This CDR3 is built from 13 residues. CDR3 sequence: CAWNSNYNQPQHF. In DNA form, the CDR3 reads TGTGCCTGGAATTCTAACTACAATCAGCCCCAGCATTTT.

The rearrangement joins TRBV24-1 to TRBJ2-1; D not certain. The length of the CDR3 is 12 residues. V lost 0 bases, J lost 6 bases, and 2 bases lay in between. Looked up from germline, CDR1 is KGHDR and CDR2 is SFDVKD. The CDR3 is CATSDLGNEQFF. CDR3 DNA sequence: TGTGCCACCAGTGATTTGGGCAATGAGCAGTTCTTC.

CDR3 residues: CSAREAGAYEQYF. In DNA form, the CDR3 reads TGCAGTGCTAGAGAGGCAGGAGCTTACGAGCAGTACTTC. This rearrangement joins TRBV20-1 to TRBJ2-7; D gene unclear. Germline assignment: CDR1 DFQATT and CDR2 SNEGSKA (reference sequence). This CDR3 has 13 amino acids. V was trimmed by 0 bases and J by 4 bases, leaving 10 bases between them.

This clonotype showed up many times. The rearrangement joins TRBV28 to TRBJ2-1; D possibly matches TRBD1 or TRBD2 (5 bases each). The V end lost 2 bases, the J end lost 2 bases, and 10 bases lay between the germline ends. Germline CDR1 MDHEN, CDR2 SYDVKM. CDR3 size: 15 residues. The CDR3 region has the DNA TGTGCCAGCAGTTTAACCGGGACGACCTACAATGAGCAGTTCTTC. Its translation is CASSLTGTTYNEQFF.